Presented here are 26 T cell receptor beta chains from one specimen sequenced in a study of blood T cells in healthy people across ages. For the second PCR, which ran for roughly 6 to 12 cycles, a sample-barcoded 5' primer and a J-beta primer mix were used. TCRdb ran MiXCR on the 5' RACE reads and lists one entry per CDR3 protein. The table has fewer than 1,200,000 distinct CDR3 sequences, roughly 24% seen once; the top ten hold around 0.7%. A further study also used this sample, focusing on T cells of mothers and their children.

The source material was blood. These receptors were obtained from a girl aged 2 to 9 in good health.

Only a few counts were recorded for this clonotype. The CDR3 nucleotides read TGTGCCAGCAGCACTCGGACACTCGGCGGGTATGACGGCTACACCTTC. Protein product: CASSTRTLGGYDGYTF. V usage is TRBV7-9 and J usage is TRBJ1-2, with D possibly being TRBD1 (5 bases). Germline CDR1 is SEHNR and CDR2 is FQNEAQ (reference sequence). V was shortened by 5 bases and J by 8 bases, with 24 bases between the two germline ends. CDR3 size: 16 residues. Together with reference TRBV7-9 and TRBJ1-2, the CDR3 gives the full variable domain: DTGVSQNPRHKITKRGQNVTFRCDPISEHNRLYWYRQTLGQGPEFLTYFQNEAQLEKSRLLSDRFSAERPKGSFSTLEIQRTEQGDSAMYLCASSTRTLGGYDGYTFGSGTRLTVV.

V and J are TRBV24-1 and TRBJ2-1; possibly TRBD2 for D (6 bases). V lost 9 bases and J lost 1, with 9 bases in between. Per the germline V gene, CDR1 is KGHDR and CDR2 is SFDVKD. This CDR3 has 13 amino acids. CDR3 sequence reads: CATAEGSYNEQFF. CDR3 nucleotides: TGTGCCACCGCGGAGGGGTCCTACAATGAGCAGTTCTTC.

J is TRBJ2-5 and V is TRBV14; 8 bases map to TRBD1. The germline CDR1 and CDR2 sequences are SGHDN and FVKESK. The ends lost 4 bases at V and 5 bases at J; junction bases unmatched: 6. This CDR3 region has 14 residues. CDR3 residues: CASSLRTGWETQYF. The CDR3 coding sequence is TGTGCCAGCAGCCTCAGGACAGGGTGGGAGACCCAGTACTTC.

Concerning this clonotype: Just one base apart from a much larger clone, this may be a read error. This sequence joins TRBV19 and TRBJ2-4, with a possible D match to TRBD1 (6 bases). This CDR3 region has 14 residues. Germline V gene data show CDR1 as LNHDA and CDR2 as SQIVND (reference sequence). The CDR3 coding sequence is TGTGTCAGTACCAAAGGGGGAGACTTAAACATTCAGTACTTC. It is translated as CVSTKGGDLNIQYF.

This CDR3 reads CATSRALGAANTGELFF. Here the CDR3 DNA reads TGTGCCACCAGCAGAGCCCTAGGAGCGGCAAACACCGGGGAGCTGTTTTTT. The J gene is TRBJ2-2, the V gene TRBV15; tentative D call: TRBD2 (5 bases). This CDR3 contains 17 residues. V gave up 1 base and J gave up 2 bases, with 14 bases separating them. CDR1 and CDR2 from the germline V gene are LNHNV and YYDKDF (reference sequence).

CDR3 in DNA: TGCAGCGTGACAGGGGAAGAGACCCAGTACTTC. This sequence encodes CSVTGEETQYF. The chain has TRBV29-1 and TRBJ2-5, with 8 bases matching TRBD1. Germline assignment: CDR1 SQVTM and CDR2 ANQGSEA. Trimming took 6 bases from V and 3 from J; bases not matched to a gene: 0. The CDR3 is 11 residues long.

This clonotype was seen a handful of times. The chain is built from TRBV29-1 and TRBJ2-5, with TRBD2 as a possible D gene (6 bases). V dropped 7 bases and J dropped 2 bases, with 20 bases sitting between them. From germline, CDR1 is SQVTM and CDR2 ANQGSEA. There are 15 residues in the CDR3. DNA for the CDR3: TGCAGCGCGGGACTTCCTGCGGGATTACAAGAGACCCAGTACTTC. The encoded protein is CSAGLPAGLQETQYF. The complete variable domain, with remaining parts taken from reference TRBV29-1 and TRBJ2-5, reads SAVISQKPSRDICQRGTSLTIQCQVDSQVTMMFWYRQQPGQSLTLIATANQGSEATYESGFVIDKFPISRPNLTFSTLTVSNMSPEDSSIYLCSAGLPAGLQETQYFGPGTRLLVL.

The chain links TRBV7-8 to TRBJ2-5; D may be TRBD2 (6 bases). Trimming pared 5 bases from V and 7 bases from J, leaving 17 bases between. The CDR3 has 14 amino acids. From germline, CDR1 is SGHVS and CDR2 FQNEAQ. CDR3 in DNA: TGTGCCAGCAGCCAATCTCGGGAGAGAGGGACCCAGTACTTC. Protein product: CASSQSRERGTQYF. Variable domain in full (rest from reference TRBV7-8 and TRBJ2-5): GAGVSQSPRYKVAKRGQDVALRCDPISGHVSLFWYQQALGQGPEFLTYFQNEAQLDKSGLPSDRFFAERPEGSVSTLKIQRTQQEDSAVYLCASSQSRERGTQYFGPGTRLLVL.

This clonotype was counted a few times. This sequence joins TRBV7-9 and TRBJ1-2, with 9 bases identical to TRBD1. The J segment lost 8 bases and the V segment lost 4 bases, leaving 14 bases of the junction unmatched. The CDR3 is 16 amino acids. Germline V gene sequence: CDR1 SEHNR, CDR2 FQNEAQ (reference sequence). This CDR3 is CASSSRDRVFLEGYTF. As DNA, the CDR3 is TGTGCCAGCAGCTCCCGGGACAGGGTGTTTCTTGAAGGCTACACCTTC.

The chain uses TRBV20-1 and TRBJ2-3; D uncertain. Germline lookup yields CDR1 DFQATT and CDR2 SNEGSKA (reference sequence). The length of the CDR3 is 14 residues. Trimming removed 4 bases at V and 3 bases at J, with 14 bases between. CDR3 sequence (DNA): TGCAGTGCTAAGGAACATGCGTTAACAGATACGCAGTATTTT. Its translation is CSAKEHALTDTQYF.

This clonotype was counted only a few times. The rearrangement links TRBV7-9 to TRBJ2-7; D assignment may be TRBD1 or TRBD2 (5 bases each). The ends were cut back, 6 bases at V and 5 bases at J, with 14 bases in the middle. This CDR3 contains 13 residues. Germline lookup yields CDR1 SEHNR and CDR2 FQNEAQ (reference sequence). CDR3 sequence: CASRLDSEHEQYF. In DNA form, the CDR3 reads TGTGCCAGCAGACTAGACAGCGAACACGAGCAGTACTTC.

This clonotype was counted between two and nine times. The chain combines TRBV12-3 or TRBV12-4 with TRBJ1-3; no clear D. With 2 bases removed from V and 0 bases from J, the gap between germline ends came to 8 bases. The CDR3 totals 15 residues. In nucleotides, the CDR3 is TGTGCCAGCAGTTTAATTAGTCTCTCTGGAAACACCATATATTTT. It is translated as CASSLISLSGNTIYF.

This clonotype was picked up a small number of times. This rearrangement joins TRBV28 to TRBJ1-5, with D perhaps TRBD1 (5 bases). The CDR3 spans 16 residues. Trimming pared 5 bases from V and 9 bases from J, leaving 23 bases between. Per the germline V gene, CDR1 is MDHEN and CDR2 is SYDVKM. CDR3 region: CASSTRGPGFSRPQHF. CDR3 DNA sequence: TGTGCCAGCAGTACAAGGGGCCCCGGTTTTAGTCGGCCCCAGCATTTT.

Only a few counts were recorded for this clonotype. The CDR3 spells CSARFSSGRGYEQYF. CDR3 sequence (DNA): TGCAGTGCTAGATTTAGCTCGGGTCGAGGATACGAGCAGTACTTC. The chain carries TRBV20-1 and TRBJ2-7; the D is unclear. Germline loops: CDR1 DFQATT, CDR2 SNEGSKA (reference sequence). There are 15 residues in the CDR3. Trimming stripped 2 bases from V and 4 bases from J, with 18 bases between.

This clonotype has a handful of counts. The CDR3 protein is CASSFSPNGYTF. In DNA form, the CDR3 reads TGTGCCAGCAGTTTCTCGCCGAATGGCTACACCTTC. The rearrangement links TRBV28 to TRBJ1-2; D is unresolved. CDR3 length: 12 residues. Per germline, CDR1 MDHEN and CDR2 SYDVKM. Trimming pared 3 bases from V and 6 bases from J, leaving 8 bases between.

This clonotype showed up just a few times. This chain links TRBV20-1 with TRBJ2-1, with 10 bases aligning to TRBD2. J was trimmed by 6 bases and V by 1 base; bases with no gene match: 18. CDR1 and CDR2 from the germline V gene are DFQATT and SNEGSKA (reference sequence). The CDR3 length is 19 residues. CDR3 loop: CSARAPSPPSGRAFNEQFF. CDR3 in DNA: TGCAGTGCTAGAGCCCCCTCTCCCCCTAGCGGGAGAGCCTTCAATGAGCAGTTCTTC.

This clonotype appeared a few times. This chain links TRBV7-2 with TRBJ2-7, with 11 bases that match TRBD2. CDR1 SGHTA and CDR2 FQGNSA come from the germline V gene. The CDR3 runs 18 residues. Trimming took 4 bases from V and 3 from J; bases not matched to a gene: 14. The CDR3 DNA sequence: TGTGCCAGCAGCTCCGGGGCTAGCGGGAGGACGACACTCTACGAGCAGTACTTC. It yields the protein CASSSGASGRTTLYEQYF.

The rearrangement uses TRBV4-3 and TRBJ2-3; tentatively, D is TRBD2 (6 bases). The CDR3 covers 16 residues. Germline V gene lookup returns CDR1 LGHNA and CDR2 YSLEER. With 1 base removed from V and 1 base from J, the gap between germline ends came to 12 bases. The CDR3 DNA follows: TGCGCCAGCAGCCAAGGGGAACAGCGGGGCACAGATACGCAGTATTTT. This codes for CASSQGEQRGTDTQYF.

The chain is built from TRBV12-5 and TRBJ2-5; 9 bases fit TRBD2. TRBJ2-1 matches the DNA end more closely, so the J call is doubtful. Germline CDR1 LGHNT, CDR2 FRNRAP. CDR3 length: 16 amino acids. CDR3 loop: CASGLDRAGGSNEQFF. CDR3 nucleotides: TGTGCTAGTGGTTTGGACAGGGCGGGAGGGAGCAATGAGCAGTTCTTC.

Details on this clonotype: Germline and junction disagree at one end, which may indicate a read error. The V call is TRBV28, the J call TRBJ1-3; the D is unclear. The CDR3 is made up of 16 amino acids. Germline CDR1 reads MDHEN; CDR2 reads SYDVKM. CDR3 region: CTSSTLMGTSGNTIYF. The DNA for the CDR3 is TGTACCAGCAGTACCCTAATGGGAACCTCTGGAAACACCATATATTTT. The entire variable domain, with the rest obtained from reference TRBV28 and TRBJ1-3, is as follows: DVKVTQSSRYLVKRTGEKVFLECVQDMDHENMFWYRQDPGLGLRLIYFSYDVKMKEKGDIPEGYSVSREKKERFSLILESASTNQTSMYLCTSSTLMGTSGNTIYFGEGSWLTVV.

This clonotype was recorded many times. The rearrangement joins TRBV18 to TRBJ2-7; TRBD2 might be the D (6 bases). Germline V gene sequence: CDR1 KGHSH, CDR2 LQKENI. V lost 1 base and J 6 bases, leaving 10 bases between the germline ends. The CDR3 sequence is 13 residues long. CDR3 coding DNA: TGTGCCAGCTCACCACTCGGGACTCTCGAGCAGTACTTC. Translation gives CASSPLGTLEQYF. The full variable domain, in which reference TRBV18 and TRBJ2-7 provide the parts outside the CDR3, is NAGVMQNPRHLVRRRGQEARLRCSPMKGHSHVYWYRQLPEEGLKFMVYLQKENIIDESGMPKERFSAEFPKEGPSILRIQQVVRGDSAAYFCASSPLGTLEQYFGPGTRLTVT.

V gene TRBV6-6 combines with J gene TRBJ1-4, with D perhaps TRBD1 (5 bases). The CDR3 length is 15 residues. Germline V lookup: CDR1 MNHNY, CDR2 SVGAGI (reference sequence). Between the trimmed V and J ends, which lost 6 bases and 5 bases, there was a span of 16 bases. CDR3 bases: TGTGCCAGCAGGTTTGATAACAGGATGAATGAAAAACTGTTTTTT. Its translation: CASRFDNRMNEKLFF.

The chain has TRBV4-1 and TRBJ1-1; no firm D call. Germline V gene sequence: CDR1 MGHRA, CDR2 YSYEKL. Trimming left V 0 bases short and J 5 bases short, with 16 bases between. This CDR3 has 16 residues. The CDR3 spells CASSQDPSRSETEAFF. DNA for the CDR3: TGCGCCAGCAGCCAAGATCCCAGCAGGAGTGAAACTGAAGCTTTCTTT.

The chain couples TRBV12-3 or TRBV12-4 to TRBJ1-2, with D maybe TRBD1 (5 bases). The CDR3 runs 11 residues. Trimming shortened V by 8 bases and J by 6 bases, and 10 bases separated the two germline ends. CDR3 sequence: CASGPRDGYTF. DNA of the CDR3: TGTGCCAGCGGCCCCAGGGATGGCTACACCTTC.

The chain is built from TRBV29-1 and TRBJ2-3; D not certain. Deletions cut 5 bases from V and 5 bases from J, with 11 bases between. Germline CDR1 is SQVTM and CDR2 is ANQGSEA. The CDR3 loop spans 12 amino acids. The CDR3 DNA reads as TGCAGCGTTCACACCCTAGGAGATACGCAGTATTTT. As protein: CSVHTLGDTQYF.

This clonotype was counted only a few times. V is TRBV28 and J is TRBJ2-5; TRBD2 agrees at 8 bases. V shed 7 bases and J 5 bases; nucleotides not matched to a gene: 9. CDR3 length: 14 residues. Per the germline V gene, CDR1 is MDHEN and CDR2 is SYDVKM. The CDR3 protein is CASIHEASGETQYF. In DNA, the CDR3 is TGTGCCAGCATCCATGAGGCTAGCGGGGAGACCCAGTACTTC.